The 10 T cell receptor beta chains given below trace back to one sample, sequenced in a study of immune cell composition in non-small cell lung cancer. TCRdb's copy holds only in-frame clones and misses some; the assay was immunoSEQ multiplex PCR. The sample contains about 14,000 clones, approximately 81% of which appear only once. The specimen sequenced was lung tumor tissue. These TCRs come from a human donor with non-small cell lung cancer.

Remarks on this clone: This likely comes from a read error, as the CDR3 has no conserved phenylalanine or tryptophan at its end. The CDR3 DNA is TGTGCCAGCAGACAACAGGTCTCTGGAAACACCATATATGTT. Translating it yields CASRQQVSGNTIYV. The chain is built from TRBV6-5 and TRBJ1-3; possible D gene TRBD1, 5 bases. The V end lost 6 bases, the J end lost 0 bases, and 9 bases lay between the germline ends. This CDR3 comprises 14 residues. Germline values: CDR1 MNHEY, CDR2 SVGAGI.

The rearrangement uses TRBV11-2 and TRBJ2-1; D assignment may be TRBD1 or TRBD2 (5 bases each). Germline V gives CDR1 SGHAT, CDR2 FQNNGV. This CDR3 has 15 amino acids. The germline V and J ends were trimmed by 7 bases and 2 bases, with 15 bases remaining between them. The CDR3 sequence: CASTEGPNPYNEQFF. The CDR3 DNA reads TGTGCCAGCACCGAGGGGCCTAACCCCTACAATGAGCAGTTCTTC.

The V gene is TRBV6-1, the J gene TRBJ2-2; 7 nucleotides align to TRBD1. Trimming cost V 5 bases and J 6 bases; bases outside gene matches: 6. This CDR3 spans 14 amino acids. Germline V gene lookup returns CDR1 MNHNS and CDR2 SASEGT. In DNA, the CDR3 is TGTGCCAGCAGTTTAGAGGGGGCGGCCGGGGAGCTGTTTTTT. It translates to CASSLEGAAGELFF.

The chain is built from TRBV2 and TRBJ2-1; 8 bases line up with TRBD1. The CDR3 is 15 amino acids. V lost 3 bases, J lost 5 bases, and 6 bases stayed unmatched. The germline V gene has CDR1 SNHLY and CDR2 FYNNEI. Here the CDR3 reads CASSDRTGGHNEQFF. The CDR3, as DNA: TGTGCCAGCAGTGACCGAACAGGGGGACACAATGAGCAGTTCTTC.

The rearrangement uses TRBV5-4 and TRBJ2-1; a possible D gene is TRBD1 (6 bases). Trimming took off 4 bases at V and 4 bases at J, with 15 bases between the two ends. There are 15 residues in the CDR3. Germline V gives CDR1 SGHNT, CDR2 YYREEE (reference sequence). The CDR3 DNA sequence: TGTGCCAGCAGCCTTAGGGGACACCGATACAATGAGCAGTTCTTC. This sequence encodes CASSLRGHRYNEQFF.

V usage is TRBV5-1 and J usage is TRBJ2-3, with D hard to call. In germline, CDR1 is SGHRS, CDR2 YFSETQ. The CDR3 totals 13 residues. V lost 0 bases to trimming and J lost 2 bases, with 4 bases between them. Written as DNA, the CDR3 is TGCGCCAGCAGCTTGGTTAACACAGATACGCAGTATTTT. Protein sequence: CASSLVNTDTQYF.

V and J are TRBV25-1 and TRBJ2-7; 10 nucleotides match TRBD1. Germline V gives CDR1 MGHDK, CDR2 SYGVNS. The CDR3 has 15 residues. The V and J ends lost 5 bases and 0 bases, in that order; junction bases with no gene match: 4. The CDR3 here is CASSLGQGISYEQYF. CDR3 DNA sequence: TGTGCCAGCAGTCTGGGACAGGGGATCTCCTACGAGCAGTACTTC.

The rearrangement uses TRBV7-8 and TRBJ2-1; D is perhaps TRBD1 (5 bases). V lost 1 base and J 10 bases, leaving 20 bases between the germline ends. The germline gives CDR1 SGHVS, CDR2 FQNEAQ. There are 16 residues in the CDR3. The CDR3 DNA reads TGTGCCAGCAGCTTAGAGAGTGGTCTAGGGGTGTGGGAGCAGTTCTTC. Its protein product is CASSLESGLGVWEQFF. Looking up the rest from reference TRBV7-8 and TRBJ2-1 gives the full variable domain: GAGVSQSPRYKVAKRGQDVALRCDPISGHVSLFWYQQALGQGPEFLTYFQNEAQLDKSGLPSDRFFAERPEGSVSTLKIQRTQQEDSAVYLCASSLESGLGVWEQFFGPGTRLTVL.

This clone appeared once. V is TRBV7-2 and J is TRBJ2-7; 9 bases are shared with TRBD2. The junction had 5 bases not matched to a gene; V was cut back by 5 bases and J by 6 bases. Germline V gives CDR1 SGHTA, CDR2 FQGNSA. This CDR3 has 13 residues. Here the CDR3 reads CASSQGTSREQYF. The CDR3 bases are TGTGCCAGCAGCCAAGGGACTAGCCGCGAGCAGTACTTC.

The J gene is TRBJ2-2, the V gene TRBV27, with unresolved D. The CDR3 totals 17 residues. Trimming removed 6 bases at V and 0 bases at J, with 17 bases between. From germline, CDR1 is MNHEY and CDR2 SMNVEV (reference sequence). This CDR3 is CASRPGPRSSNTGELFF. CDR3 nucleotides: TGTGCCAGCAGACCGGGCCCTAGGTCCTCGAACACCGGGGAGCTGTTTTTT.